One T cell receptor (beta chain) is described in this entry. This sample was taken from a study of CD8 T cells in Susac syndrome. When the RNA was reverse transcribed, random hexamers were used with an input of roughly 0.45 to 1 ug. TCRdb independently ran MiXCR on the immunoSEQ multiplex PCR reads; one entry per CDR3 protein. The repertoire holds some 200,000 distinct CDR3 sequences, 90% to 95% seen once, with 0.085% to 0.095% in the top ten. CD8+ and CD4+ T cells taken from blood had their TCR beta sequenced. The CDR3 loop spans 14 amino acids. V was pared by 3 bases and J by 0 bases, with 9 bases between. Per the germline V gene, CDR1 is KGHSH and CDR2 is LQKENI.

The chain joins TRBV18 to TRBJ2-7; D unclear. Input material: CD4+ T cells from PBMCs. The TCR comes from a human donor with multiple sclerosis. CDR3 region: CASSPQESSYEQYF. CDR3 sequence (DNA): TGTGCCAGCTCACCCCAGGAGAGCTCCTACGAGCAGTACTTC.